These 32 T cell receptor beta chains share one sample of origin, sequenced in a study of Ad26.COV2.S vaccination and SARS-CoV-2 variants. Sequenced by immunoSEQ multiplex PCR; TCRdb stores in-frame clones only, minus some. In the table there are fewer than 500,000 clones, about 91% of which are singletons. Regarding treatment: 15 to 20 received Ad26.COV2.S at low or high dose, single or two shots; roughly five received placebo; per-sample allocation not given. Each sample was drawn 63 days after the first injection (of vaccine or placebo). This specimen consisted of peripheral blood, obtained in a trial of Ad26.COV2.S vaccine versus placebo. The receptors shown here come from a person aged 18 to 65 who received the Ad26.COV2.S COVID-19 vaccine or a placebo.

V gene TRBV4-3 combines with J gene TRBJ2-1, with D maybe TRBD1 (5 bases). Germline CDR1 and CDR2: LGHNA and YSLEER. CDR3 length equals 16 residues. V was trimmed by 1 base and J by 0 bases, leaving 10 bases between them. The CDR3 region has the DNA TGCGCCAGCAGCCAAGGGGGCCCTCTCTCCTACAATGAGCAGTTCTTC. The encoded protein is CASSQGGPLSYNEQFF.

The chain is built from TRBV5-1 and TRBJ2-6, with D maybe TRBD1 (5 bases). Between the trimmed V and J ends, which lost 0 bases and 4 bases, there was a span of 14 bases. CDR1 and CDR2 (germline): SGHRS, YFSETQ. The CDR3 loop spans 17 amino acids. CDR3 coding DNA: TGCGCCAGCAGCTTGGATGGTTCAGGGTCCGGGGCCAACGTCCTGACTTTC. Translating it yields CASSLDGSGSGANVLTF.

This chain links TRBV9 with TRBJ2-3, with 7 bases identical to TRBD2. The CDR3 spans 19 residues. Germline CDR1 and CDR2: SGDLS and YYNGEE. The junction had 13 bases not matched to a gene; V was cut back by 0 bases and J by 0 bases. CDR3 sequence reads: CASSVGLGLVVKSTDTQYF. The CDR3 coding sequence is TGTGCCAGCAGCGTAGGATTAGGACTAGTGGTGAAAAGCACAGATACGCAGTATTTT.

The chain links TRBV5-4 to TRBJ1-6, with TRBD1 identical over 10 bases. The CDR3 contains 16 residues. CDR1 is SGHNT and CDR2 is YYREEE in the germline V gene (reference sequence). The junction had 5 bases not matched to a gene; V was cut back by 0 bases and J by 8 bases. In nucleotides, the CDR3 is TGTGCCAGCAGCTTGGGACAGGGGGCGTTCGATTCACCCCTCCACTTT. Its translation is CASSLGQGAFDSPLHF.

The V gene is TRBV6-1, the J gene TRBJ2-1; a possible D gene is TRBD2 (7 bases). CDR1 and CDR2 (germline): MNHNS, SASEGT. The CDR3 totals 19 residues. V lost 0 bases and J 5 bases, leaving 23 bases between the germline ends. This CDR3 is CASSEALLFRRGPHNEQFF. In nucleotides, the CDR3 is TGTGCCAGCAGTGAAGCGCTTCTATTTCGGCGGGGGCCCCACAATGAGCAGTTCTTC.

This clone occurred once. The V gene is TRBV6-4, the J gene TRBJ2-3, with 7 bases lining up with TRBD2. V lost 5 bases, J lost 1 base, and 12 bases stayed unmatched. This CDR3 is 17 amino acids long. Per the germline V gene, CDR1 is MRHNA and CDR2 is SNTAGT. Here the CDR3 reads CASSLREDRNRTDTQYF. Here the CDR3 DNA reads TGTGCCAGCAGTCTTCGGGAGGACCGGAATCGCACAGATACGCAGTATTTT.

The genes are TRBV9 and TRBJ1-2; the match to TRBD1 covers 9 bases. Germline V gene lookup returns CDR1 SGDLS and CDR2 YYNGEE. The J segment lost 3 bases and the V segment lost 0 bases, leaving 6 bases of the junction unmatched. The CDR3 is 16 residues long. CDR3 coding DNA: TGTGCCAGCAGCGTAGATAGGACAGGGGTGGACTATGGCTACACCTTC. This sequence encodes CASSVDRTGVDYGYTF.

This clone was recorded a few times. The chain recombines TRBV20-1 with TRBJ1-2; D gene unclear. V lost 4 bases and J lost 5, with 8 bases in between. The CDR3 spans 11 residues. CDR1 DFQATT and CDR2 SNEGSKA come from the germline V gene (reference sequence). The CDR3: CSAISPYGYTF. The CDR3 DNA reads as TGCAGTGCTATCAGCCCGTATGGCTACACCTTC.

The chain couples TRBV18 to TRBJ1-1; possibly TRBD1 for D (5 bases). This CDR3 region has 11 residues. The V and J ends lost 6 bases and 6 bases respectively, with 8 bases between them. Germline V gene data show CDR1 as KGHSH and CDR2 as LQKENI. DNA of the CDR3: TGTGCCAGCTCCCAGGGTCCTGAAGCTTTCTTT. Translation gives CASSQGPEAFF.

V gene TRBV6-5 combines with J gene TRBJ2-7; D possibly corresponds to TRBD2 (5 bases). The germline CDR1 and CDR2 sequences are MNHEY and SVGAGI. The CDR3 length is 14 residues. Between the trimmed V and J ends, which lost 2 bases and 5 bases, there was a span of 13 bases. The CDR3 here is CASSYGGPADEQYV. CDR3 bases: TGTGCCAGCAGTTACGGAGGCCCAGCAGACGAGCAGTACGTC.

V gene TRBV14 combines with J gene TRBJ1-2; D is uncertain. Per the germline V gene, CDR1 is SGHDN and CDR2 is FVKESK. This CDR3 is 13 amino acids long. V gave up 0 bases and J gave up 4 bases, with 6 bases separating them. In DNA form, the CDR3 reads TGTGCCAGCAGCCAAGATACGAGCTATGGCTACACCTTC. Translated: CASSQDTSYGYTF.

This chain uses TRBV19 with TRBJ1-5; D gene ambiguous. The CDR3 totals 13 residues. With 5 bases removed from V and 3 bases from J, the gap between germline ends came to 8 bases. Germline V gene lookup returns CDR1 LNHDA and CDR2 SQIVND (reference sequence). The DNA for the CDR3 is TGTGCCAGTAGTTTGAGGGTCAATCAGCCCCAGCATTTT. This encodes CASSLRVNQPQHF.

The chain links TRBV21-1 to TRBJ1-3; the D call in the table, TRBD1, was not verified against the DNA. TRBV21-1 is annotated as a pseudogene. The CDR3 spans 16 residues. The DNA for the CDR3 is TGTGCCAGCAAGGAAAGGGGACAGGGGCATGGAAACACCATATATTTT. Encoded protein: CASKERGQGHGNTIYF.

CDR3 DNA: TGTGCCAGCAGCGTAGGTCCCGCCCTTGCTAGCGGGCGGGGAGCCGGGGAGCTGTTTTTT. It yields the protein CASSVGPALASGRGAGELFF. This rearrangement joins TRBV9 to TRBJ2-2; 8 bases align to TRBD2. CDR1 is SGDLS and CDR2 is YYNGEE in the germline V gene. Unmatched junction bases numbered 19, after V lost 0 bases and J lost 6 bases. This CDR3 is built from 20 residues.

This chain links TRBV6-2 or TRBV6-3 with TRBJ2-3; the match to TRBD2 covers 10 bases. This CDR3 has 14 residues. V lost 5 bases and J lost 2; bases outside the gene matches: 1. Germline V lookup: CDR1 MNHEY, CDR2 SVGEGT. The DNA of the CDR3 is TGTGCCAGCAGTAGCGGGGGGGCCACAGATACGCAGTATTTT. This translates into CASSSGGATDTQYF.

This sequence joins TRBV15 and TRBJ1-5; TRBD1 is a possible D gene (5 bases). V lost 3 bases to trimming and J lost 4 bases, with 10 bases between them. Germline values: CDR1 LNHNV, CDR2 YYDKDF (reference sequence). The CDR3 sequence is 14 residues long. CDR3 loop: CATSRTEPNQPQHF. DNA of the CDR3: TGTGCCACCAGCAGGACAGAGCCGAATCAGCCCCAGCATTTT. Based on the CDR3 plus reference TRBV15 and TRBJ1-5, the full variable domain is DAMVIQNPRYQVTQFGKPVTLSCSQTLNHNVMYWYQQKSSQAPKLLFHYYDKDFNNEADTPDNFQSRRPNTSFCFLDIRSPGLGDTAMYLCATSRTEPNQPQHFGDGTRLSIL.

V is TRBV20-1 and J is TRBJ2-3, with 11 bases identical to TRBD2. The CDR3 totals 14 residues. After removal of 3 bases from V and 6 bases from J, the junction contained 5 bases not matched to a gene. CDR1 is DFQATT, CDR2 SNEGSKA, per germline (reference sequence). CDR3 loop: CSASSGGDLDTQYF. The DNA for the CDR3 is TGCAGTGCTAGTAGCGGGGGGGATTTGGATACGCAGTATTTT.

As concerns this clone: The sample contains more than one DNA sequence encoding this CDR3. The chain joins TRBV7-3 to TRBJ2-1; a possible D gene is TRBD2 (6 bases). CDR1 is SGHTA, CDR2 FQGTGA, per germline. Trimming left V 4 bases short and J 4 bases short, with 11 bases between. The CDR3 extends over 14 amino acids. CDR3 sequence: CASSSAGGYNEQFF. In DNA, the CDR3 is TGTGCCAGCAGCTCCGCAGGAGGGTACAATGAGCAGTTCTTC.

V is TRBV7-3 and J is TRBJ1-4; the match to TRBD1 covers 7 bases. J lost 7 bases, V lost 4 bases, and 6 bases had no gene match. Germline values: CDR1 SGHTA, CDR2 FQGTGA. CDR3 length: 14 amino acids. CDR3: CASSSTGVVEKLFF. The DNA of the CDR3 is TGTGCCAGCAGCTCTACAGGGGTGGTTGAAAAACTGTTTTTT.

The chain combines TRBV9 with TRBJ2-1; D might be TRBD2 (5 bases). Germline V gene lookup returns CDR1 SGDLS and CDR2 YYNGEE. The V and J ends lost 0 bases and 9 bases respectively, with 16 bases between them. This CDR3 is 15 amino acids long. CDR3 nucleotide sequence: TGTGCCAGCAGCGTAGACGCCACTAGATTCCGTGAGCAGTTCTTC. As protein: CASSVDATRFREQFF. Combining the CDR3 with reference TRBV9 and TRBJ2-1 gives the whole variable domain DSGVTQTPKHLITATGQRVTLRCSPRSGDLSVYWYQQSLDQGLQFLIQYYNGEERAKGNILERFSAQQFPDLHSELNLSSLELGDSALYFCASSVDATRFREQFFGPGTRLTVL.

CDR3 sequence reads: CAISSTGSSGNTIYF. CDR3 nucleotide sequence: TGTGCCATCAGTTCGACGGGGTCCTCTGGAAACACCATATATTTT. The chain couples TRBV10-3 to TRBJ1-3; unclear D gene. The CDR3 covers 15 residues. Germline lookup yields CDR1 ENHRY and CDR2 SYGVKD. V lost 5 bases to trimming and J lost 0 bases, with 11 bases between them.

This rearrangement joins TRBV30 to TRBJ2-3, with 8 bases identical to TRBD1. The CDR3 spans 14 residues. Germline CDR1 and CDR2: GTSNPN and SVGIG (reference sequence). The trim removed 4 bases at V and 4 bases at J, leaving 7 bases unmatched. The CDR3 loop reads CAWTRTGTPDTQYF. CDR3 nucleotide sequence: TGTGCCTGGACCAGGACAGGGACACCAGATACGCAGTATTTT. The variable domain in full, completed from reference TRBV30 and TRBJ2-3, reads SQTIHQWPATLVQPVGSPLSLECTVEGTSNPNLYWYRQAAGRGLQLLFYSVGIGQISSEVPQNLSASRPQDRQFILSSKKLLLSDSGFYLCAWTRTGTPDTQYFGPGTRLTVL.

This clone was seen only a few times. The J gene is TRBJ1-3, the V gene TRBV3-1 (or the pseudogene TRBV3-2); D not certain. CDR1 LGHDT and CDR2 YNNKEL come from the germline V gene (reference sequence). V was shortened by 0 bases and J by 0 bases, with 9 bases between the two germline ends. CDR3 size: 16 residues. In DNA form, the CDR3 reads TGTGCCAGCAGCCAAGATTGGAGGTCCTCTGGAAACACCATATATTTT. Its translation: CASSQDWRSSGNTIYF.

The CDR3 loop reads CASAKVENTGELFF. CDR3 in DNA: TGTGCCAGCGCCAAGGTAGAGAACACCGGGGAGCTGTTTTTT. This chain uses TRBV3-1 (or the pseudogene TRBV3-2) with TRBJ2-2; D not certain. V was pared by 8 bases and J by 1 base, with 11 bases between. Germline V gives CDR1 LGHDT, CDR2 YNNKEL (reference sequence). This CDR3 contains 14 residues.

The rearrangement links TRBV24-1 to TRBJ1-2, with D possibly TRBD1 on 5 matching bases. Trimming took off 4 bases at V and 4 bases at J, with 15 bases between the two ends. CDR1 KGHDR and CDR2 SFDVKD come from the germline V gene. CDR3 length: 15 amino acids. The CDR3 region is CATSDPGTDPYGYTF. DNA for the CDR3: TGTGCCACCAGTGACCCCGGGACGGACCCCTATGGCTACACCTTC.

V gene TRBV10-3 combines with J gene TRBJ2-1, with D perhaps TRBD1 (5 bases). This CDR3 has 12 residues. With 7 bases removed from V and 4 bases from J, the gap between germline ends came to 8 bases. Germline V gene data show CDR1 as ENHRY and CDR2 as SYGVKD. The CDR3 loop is CAINTGYNEQFF. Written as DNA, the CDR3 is TGTGCCATCAACACAGGTTACAATGAGCAGTTCTTC.

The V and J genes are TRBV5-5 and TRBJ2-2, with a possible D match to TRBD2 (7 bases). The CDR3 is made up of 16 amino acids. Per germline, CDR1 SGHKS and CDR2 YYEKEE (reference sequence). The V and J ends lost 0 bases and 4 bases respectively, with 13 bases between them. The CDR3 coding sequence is TGTGCCAGCAGCTTGGCCAAGGGGGAGGGCACCGGGGAGCTGTTTTTT. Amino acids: CASSLAKGEGTGELFF.

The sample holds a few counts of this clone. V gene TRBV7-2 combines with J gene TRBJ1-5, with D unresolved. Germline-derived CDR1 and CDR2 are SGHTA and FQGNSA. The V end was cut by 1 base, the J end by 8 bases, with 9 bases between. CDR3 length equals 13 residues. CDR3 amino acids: CASSLVREEPQHF. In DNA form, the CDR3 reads TGTGCCAGCAGCTTAGTAAGGGAGGAGCCCCAGCATTTT.

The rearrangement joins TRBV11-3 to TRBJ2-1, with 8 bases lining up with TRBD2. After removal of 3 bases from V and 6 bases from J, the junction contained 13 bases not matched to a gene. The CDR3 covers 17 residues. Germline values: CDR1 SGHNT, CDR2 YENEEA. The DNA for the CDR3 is TGTGCCAGCAGCTTTAGGGCCTTGAGCGGGAGAGGCAATGAGCAGTTCTTC. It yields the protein CASSFRALSGRGNEQFF.

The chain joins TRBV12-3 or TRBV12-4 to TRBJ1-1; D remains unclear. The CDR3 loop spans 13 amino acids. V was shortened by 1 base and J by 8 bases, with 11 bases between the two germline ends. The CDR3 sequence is CASSLVLGGEAFF. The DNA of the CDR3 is TGTGCCAGCAGTTTAGTCCTCGGCGGAGAAGCTTTCTTT.

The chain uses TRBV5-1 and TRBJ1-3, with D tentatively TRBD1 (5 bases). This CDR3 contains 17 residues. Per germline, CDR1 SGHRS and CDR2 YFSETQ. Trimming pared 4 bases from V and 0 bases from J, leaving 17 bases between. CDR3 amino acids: CASSPMETVRSGNTIYF. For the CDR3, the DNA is TGCGCCAGCAGCCCGATGGAGACAGTCCGCTCTGGAAACACCATATATTTT.

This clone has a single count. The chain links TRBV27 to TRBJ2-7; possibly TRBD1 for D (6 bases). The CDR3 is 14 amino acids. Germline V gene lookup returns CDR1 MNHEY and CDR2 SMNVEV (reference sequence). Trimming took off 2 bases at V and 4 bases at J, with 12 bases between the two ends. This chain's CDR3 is CASSLDVRGYEQYV. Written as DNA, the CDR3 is TGTGCCAGCAGTTTAGATGTCAGGGGTTACGAGCAGTACGTC.